A single sample gave rise to the 32 T cell receptor beta chains below, sequenced in a study of Graves' ophthalmopathy and Graves' hyperthyroidism (dated by TCRdb to the late 2010s). TCRdb lists the instrument as Illumina HiSeq 2000. TCR beta CDR3 regions were amplified from RNA transcripts for repertoire sequencing. A first-round RT-PCR used HTBI primers with the Qiagen OneStep RT-PCR kit, followed by a second-round multiplex PCR, size selection and purification. TCRdb reworked the public reads: Q25 trimming with fastp, MiXCR clone assembly, productive beta chains retained. CDR3 protein sequences are deduplicated, and each keeps its most common genes and DNA. This sample is represented by about 340,000 distinct CDR3 sequences; around a sixth of them were singletons. 12% of the sample is taken by the ten largest. The material sequenced was peripheral blood. Receptors originate from an adult man with Graves' ophthalmopathy.

This clonotype was seen repeatedly, ten times or more. As DNA, the CDR3 is TGTGCCAGCAGCCAAGGAAGTGGGAGGGGACGACCCTACGAGCAGTACTTC. It translates to CASSQGSGRGRPYEQYF. The chain couples TRBV3-1 to TRBJ2-7; 7 nucleotides agree with TRBD2. V lost 1 base and J lost 2; bases outside the gene matches: 11. Germline V lookup: CDR1 LGHDT, CDR2 YNNKEL (reference sequence). This CDR3 is 17 amino acids long.

This clonotype was detected many times. The chain carries TRBV7-2 and TRBJ1-6, with D possibly matching TRBD1 (5 bases). The germline CDR1 and CDR2 sequences are SGHTA and FQGNSA. Deletions cut 1 base from V and 9 bases from J, with 13 bases between. This CDR3 is built from 15 residues. DNA of the CDR3: TGTGCCAGCAGCTTAGTGCCCAGGGTCGGTTCACCCCTCCACTTT. This translates into CASSLVPRVGSPLHF. Variable domain in full (rest from reference TRBV7-2 and TRBJ1-6): GAGVSQSPSNKVTEKGKDVELRCDPISGHTALYWYRQSLGQGLEFLIYFQGNSAPDKSGLPSDRFSAERTGGSVSTLTIQRTQQEDSAVYLCASSLVPRVGSPLHFGNGTRLTVT.

This clonotype has a count of ten or more. J is TRBJ2-5 and V is TRBV3-1; no reliable D call. Germline CDR1 and CDR2: LGHDT and YNNKEL (reference sequence). The CDR3 contains 12 residues. Deletions cut 5 bases from V and 4 bases from J, with 8 bases between. This CDR3 reads CASSRLRETQYF. In nucleotides, the CDR3 is TGTGCCAGCAGCAGACTGCGAGAGACCCAGTACTTC.

This clonotype has ten or more counts. The CDR3 sequence: CASSFRDRRNTEAFF. Written as DNA, the CDR3 is TGTGCCAGCAGTTTTCGGGACAGGCGGAACACTGAAGCTTTCTTT. The chain has TRBV11-1 and TRBJ1-1, with 8 positions matching TRBD1. Germline V gene data show CDR1 as SGHAT and CDR2 as FQDESV (reference sequence). The trim removed 6 bases at V and 1 base at J, leaving 7 bases unmatched. The length of the CDR3 is 15 residues.

This clonotype was found many times. The chain joins TRBV3-1 to TRBJ2-7; the D gene is possibly TRBD1 (6 bases). The CDR3 is 14 residues long. Trimming pared 1 base from V and 2 bases from J, leaving 9 bases between. Germline V gives CDR1 LGHDT, CDR2 YNNKEL (reference sequence). This CDR3 is CASSQGGPPYEQYF. The CDR3 coding sequence is TGTGCCAGCAGCCAAGGGGGGCCCCCCTACGAGCAGTACTTC.

This clonotype was recorded many times. This chain connects TRBV27 to TRBJ2-4; D is undetermined. Germline V gene data show CDR1 as MNHEY and CDR2 as SMNVEV (reference sequence). The ends were cut back, 0 bases at V and 0 bases at J, with 6 bases in the middle. The CDR3 runs to 15 residues. The CDR3: CASSLSTVAKNIQYF. CDR3 coding DNA: TGTGCCAGCAGTTTATCGACCGTAGCCAAAAACATTCAGTACTTC.

The chain uses TRBV6-5 and TRBJ1-2, with 10 bases lining up with TRBD1. CDR3 length equals 15 residues. V trimming: 0 bases; J trimming: 7 bases; junction bases outside the gene matches: 5. Looked up from germline, CDR1 is MNHEY and CDR2 is SVGAGI. The CDR3 bases are TGTGCCAGCAGTTACTCGAGAGGGACAGGGGCTGGCTACACCTTC. Its translation is CASSYSRGTGAGYTF.

This clonotype was seen ten or more times. The chain employs TRBV9 and TRBJ1-1, with D unclear. The CDR3 contains 13 residues. CDR1 is SGDLS and CDR2 is YYNGEE in the germline V gene. V lost 0 bases and J lost 10, with 13 bases in between. Here the CDR3 DNA reads TGTGCCAGCAGCGTAGCTACGGGGTCGGGAGCTTTCTTT. Its protein is CASSVATGSGAFF.

This clonotype occurred a few times. CDR3 DNA: TGTGCCAGCAGCCAAGGGGCGGGTAATTCACCCCTCCACTTT. It translates to CASSQGAGNSPLHF. The chain recombines TRBV14 with TRBJ1-6, with D unresolved. CDR3 length: 14 amino acids. Trimming cost V 1 base and J 6 bases, with 7 bases left between them. Germline-derived CDR1 and CDR2 are SGHDN and FVKESK.

This clonotype was recorded at least ten times. This chain uses TRBV6-5 with TRBJ1-1; D is unclear. There are 12 residues in the CDR3. The germline V gene encodes CDR1 MNHEY and CDR2 SVGAGI. Trimming cost V 0 bases and J 7 bases, with 6 bases left between them. Here the CDR3 reads CASSYSTLEAFF. The DNA of the CDR3 is TGTGCCAGCAGTTACTCGACCCTTGAAGCTTTCTTT.

With respect to this clonotype: With a much larger clone just one base away, this may be a read error. The chain combines TRBV2 with TRBJ2-2, with D possibly TRBD1 on 6 matching bases. Germline V lookup: CDR1 SNHLY, CDR2 FYNNEI. This CDR3 has 14 residues. The CDR3 protein is CARETTGNTGELVF. The CDR3 DNA is TGTGCCAGGGAAACGACAGGAAACACCGGGGAGCTGGTTTTT.

This clonotype was counted many times. This likely comes from a read error, as the CDR3 has no conserved phenylalanine or tryptophan at its end. The V call is TRBV6-1, the J call TRBJ1-1; maybe TRBD1 (6 bases). In germline, CDR1 is MNHNS, CDR2 SASEGT. The CDR3 runs to 13 residues. The CDR3 coding sequence is TGTGCGAGCACGTGGAGGGGGACCACTGAAGCTTTCCTT. Protein: CASTWRGTTEAFL.

This clonotype was seen many times. The chain uses TRBV19 and TRBJ2-7; TRBD2 aligns across 8 bases. The germline V gene encodes CDR1 LNHDA and CDR2 SQIVND (reference sequence). The ends lost 5 bases at V and 2 bases at J; junction bases unmatched: 11. The CDR3 spans 16 residues. In DNA form, the CDR3 reads TGTGCCAGTAGTGATGAGGGGACTAGGGGAACCTACGAGCAGTACTTC. This sequence encodes CASSDEGTRGTYEQYF.

There are many counts of this clonotype. This rearrangement joins TRBV7-8 to TRBJ1-5, with D hard to call. This CDR3 is built from 13 residues. The V and J ends lost 0 bases and 5 bases respectively, with 5 bases between them. Germline CDR1 and CDR2: SGHVS and FQNEAQ. The CDR3 region has the DNA TGTGCCAGCAGCTTAGCAGACGATCAGCCCCAGCATTTT. It encodes CASSLADDQPQHF.

The chain combines TRBV13 with TRBJ1-1; 7 bases align to TRBD1. V shed 4 bases and J 3 bases; nucleotides not matched to a gene: 11. This CDR3 is built from 16 residues. Per germline, CDR1 PRHDT and CDR2 FYEKMQ (reference sequence). CDR3 loop: CASSSYTGDSYTEAFF. The CDR3 DNA follows: TGTGCCAGCAGCTCCTATACAGGGGACTCGTACACTGAAGCTTTCTTT.

This clonotype has ten or more counts. The V and J genes are TRBV7-2 and TRBJ2-5; D is undetermined. CDR1 is SGHTA, CDR2 FQGNSA, per germline. The germline V and J ends were trimmed by 4 bases and 2 bases, with 11 bases remaining between them. This CDR3 region has 14 residues. CDR3 coding DNA: TGTGCCAGCAGCTCCCCCCCCAGGCAAGAGACCCAGTACTTC. This codes for CASSSPPRQETQYF.

This chain connects TRBV6-1 to TRBJ1-3; the D is unclear. V was shortened by 8 bases and J by 0 bases, with 17 bases between the two germline ends. The CDR3 loop spans 16 amino acids. Germline CDR1 and CDR2: MNHNS and SASEGT. The CDR3 bases are TGTGCCAGCCCACCCGCGGCAGATAGCTCTGGAAACACCATATATTTT. Protein product: CASPPAADSSGNTIYF.

With regard to this clonotype: One end of the junction does not line up with germline, which may come from a read error. The V and J genes are TRBV15 and TRBJ1-5; TRBD1 might be the D (6 bases). Per the germline V gene, CDR1 is LNHNV and CDR2 is YYDKDF (reference sequence). This CDR3 is built from 13 residues. The DNA of the CDR3 is TGTGTCACCAGCAGAGCACAGGGACAGCCCCAGCATTTT. This sequence encodes CVTSRAQGQPQHF.

This clonotype was counted many times. CDR3 loop: CSARDLEISPLHF. The CDR3 bases are TGCAGTGCTAGAGATCTTGAGATTTCACCCCTCCACTTT. The gene calls are TRBV20-1 and TRBJ1-6; the D is unclear. V was cut by 0 bases and J by 9 bases, with 9 bases left in between. The CDR3 contains 13 residues. Germline CDR1 is DFQATT and CDR2 is SNEGSKA (reference sequence).

V and J are TRBV6-5 and TRBJ2-5; TRBD2 matches at 7 bases. The CDR3 extends over 15 amino acids. Per the germline V gene, CDR1 is MNHEY and CDR2 is SVGAGI. The junction had 5 bases not matched to a gene; V was cut back by 4 bases and J by 0 bases. DNA of the CDR3: TGTGCCAGCAGTTCGGGGAGGGATCACCAAGAGACCCAGTACTTC. Its translation: CASSSGRDHQETQYF.

Worth noting for this clonotype: Given a much more abundant clone one base away, this may be a read error. The chain combines TRBV3-1 with TRBJ1-1; D unresolved. Germline-derived CDR1 and CDR2 are LGHDT and YNNKEL (reference sequence). The germline V and J ends were trimmed by 9 bases and 1 base, with 15 bases remaining between them. The CDR3 covers 14 residues. The CDR3 DNA sequence: TGTGCCAGATTAATGGCAGGCGGGAACACTGAAGCTTTCTTT. Translating it yields CARLMAGGNTEAFF.

This clonotype was recorded at least ten times. This CDR3 reads CASAPGIQETQYF. As DNA, the CDR3 is TGTGCTAGTGCCCCGGGGATACAAGAGACCCAGTACTTC. The chain links TRBV12-5 to TRBJ2-5; weak D call: TRBD2 (5 bases). The CDR3 is 13 amino acids. CDR1 is LGHNT and CDR2 is FRNRAP in the germline V gene. Deletions cut 7 bases from V and 2 bases from J, with 11 bases between.

This clonotype showed up many times. V gene TRBV2 combines with J gene TRBJ2-6, with D perhaps TRBD1 or TRBD2 (5 bases each). The V end was cut by 6 bases, the J end by 2 bases, with 5 bases between. CDR3 size: 13 residues. Germline V gene lookup returns CDR1 SNHLY and CDR2 FYNNEI. CDR3 sequence: CASRGPGANVLTF. The DNA of the CDR3 is TGTGCCAGCAGGGGACCTGGGGCCAACGTCCTGACTTTC. Variable domain in full (rest from reference TRBV2 and TRBJ2-6): EPEVTQTPSHQVTQMGQEVILRCVPISNHLYFYWYRQILGQKVEFLVSFYNNEISEKSEIFDDQFSVERPDGSNFTLKIRSTKLEDSAMYFCASRGPGANVLTFGAGSRLTVL.

This clonotype was found many times. A much larger clonotype is one base distant, so this may be a read error. V gene TRBV2 combines with J gene TRBJ2-7, with TRBD1 matching 8 bases. From germline, CDR1 is SNHLY and CDR2 FYNNEI. The CDR3 covers 12 residues. J was trimmed by 5 bases and V by 8 bases; bases with no gene match: 5. CDR3 sequence: CASLDRANEQYF. The CDR3 nucleotides are TGTGCCAGCCTGGACAGGGCCAACGAGCAGTACTTC. The whole variable domain, filled in from reference TRBV2 and TRBJ2-7, reads EPEVTQTPSHQVTQMGQEVILRCVPISNHLYFYWYRQILGQKVEFLVSFYNNEISEKSEIFDDQFSVERPDGSNFTLKIRSTKLEDSAMYFCASLDRANEQYFGPGTRLTVT.

This clonotype was found a few times. This chain uses TRBV4-1 with TRBJ2-5, with 7 bases fitting TRBD1. The V gene's germline CDR1 is MGHRA and CDR2 YSYEKL. Germline trimming cut 3 bases from V and 5 bases from J; bases unmatched to any gene: 9. CDR3 size: 15 residues. CDR3 sequence reads: CASSHPTGTDETQYF. CDR3 bases: TGCGCCAGCAGCCATCCCACCGGGACAGACGAGACCCAGTACTTC.

This clonotype appeared many times. The CDR3 DNA is TGTGCCAGCAGCCAGTGGGACAGGGACGAGCAGTACTTC. It is translated as CASSQWDRDEQYF. This chain joins TRBV7-2 and TRBJ2-7; 9 bases match TRBD1. The trim removed 5 bases at V and 5 bases at J, leaving 4 bases unmatched. The V gene's germline CDR1 is SGHTA and CDR2 FQGNSA. The CDR3 is made up of 13 amino acids.

At least ten counts were recorded for this clonotype. The chain joins TRBV12-3 or TRBV12-4 to TRBJ1-1; 7 nucleotides align to TRBD1. Losses at the gene ends were 6 bases for V and 11 bases for J; bases not matched to a gene: 9. The CDR3 length is 12 residues. CDR3 coding DNA: TGTGCCAGCAGCTCAGACAGGGCTTGGGCTTTCTTT. Its protein product is CASSSDRAWAFF.

This clonotype was recorded many times. The chain carries TRBV5-1 and TRBJ1-6; unclear D gene. CDR3 length: 12 residues. From germline, CDR1 is SGHRS and CDR2 YFSETQ. Here the CDR3 DNA reads TGCGCGACTAGGGCGATCAATTCACCCCTCCACTTT. This translates into CATRAINSPLHF. The full variable domain, in which reference TRBV5-1 and TRBJ1-6 provide the parts outside the CDR3, is KAGVTQTPRYLIKTRGQQVTLSCSPISGHRSVSWYQQTPGQGLQFLFEYFSETQRNKGNFPGRFSGRQFSNSRSEMNVSTLELGDSALYLCATRAINSPLHFGNGTRLTVT.

At least ten counts were recorded for this clonotype. V gene TRBV7-9 combines with J gene TRBJ1-5, with D tentatively TRBD1 (5 bases). V was pared by 5 bases and J by 5 bases, with 16 bases between. Looked up from germline, CDR1 is SEHNR and CDR2 is FQNEAQ (reference sequence). The CDR3 consists of 15 residues. The CDR3 protein is CASSPTGGRDQPQHF. For the CDR3, the DNA is TGTGCCAGCAGCCCGACCGGGGGTCGAGATCAGCCCCAGCATTTT.

Ten or more counts support this clonotype. The rearrangement joins TRBV11-1 to TRBJ2-5, with TRBD1 identical over 8 bases. The trim removed 5 bases at V and 2 bases at J, leaving 7 bases unmatched. Germline V gene sequence: CDR1 SGHAT, CDR2 FQDESV (reference sequence). The CDR3 totals 15 residues. The CDR3 sequence: CASSARTGSQETQYF. The CDR3 coding sequence is TGTGCCAGCAGCGCCCGGACAGGGTCACAAGAGACCCAGTACTTC.

This clonotype was seen ten or more times. The chain recombines TRBV12-3 or TRBV12-4 with TRBJ2-5, with TRBD2 matching over 13 bases. Losses at the gene ends were 1 base for V and 5 bases for J; bases not matched to a gene: 4. The CDR3 sequence is 16 residues long. The chain's CDR3 is CASSLGTSGGTETQYF. For the CDR3, the DNA is TGTGCCAGCAGTTTAGGGACTAGCGGGGGAACGGAGACCCAGTACTTC.

With respect to this clonotype: Relative to the germline gene, one junction end is altered; a read error may explain this. The chain joins TRBV2 to TRBJ2-5, with 7 bases matching TRBD2. The CDR3 sequence is 15 residues long. Per the germline V gene, CDR1 is SNHLY and CDR2 is FYNNEI. CDR3 bases: TGTGCCAGCAGTGCGTTGGCTGGCGGGAGTGAGACCCTGTACTTC. Translation gives CASSALAGGSETLYF.